This T cell receptor beta chain was obtained from a study of blood T cells in healthy people across ages. Of note for this clonotype: One end of the junction does not line up with germline, which may come from a read error.

A second PCR, run for roughly 6 to 11 cycles, used a sample-barcoded 5' primer plus a J-beta primer mix. Using its own MiXCR run on the 5' RACE reads, TCRdb lists one record per CDR3 protein. The table records about 640,000 distinct CDR3 sequences, approximately 30% of them present only once. Germline V lookup: CDR1 SEHNR, CDR2 FQNEAQ (reference sequence). CDR3 size: 14 residues. This receptor was taken from a woman aged 80 or over in good health. Sample: blood. The chain joins TRBV7-9 to TRBJ2-7, with a tentative D call TRBD2 (5 bases). For the CDR3, the DNA is TGTGCCAGCAGCTTAGGGTGGGCATTAGGCGGGCAGTGCTTC. It yields the protein CASSLGWALGGQCF.